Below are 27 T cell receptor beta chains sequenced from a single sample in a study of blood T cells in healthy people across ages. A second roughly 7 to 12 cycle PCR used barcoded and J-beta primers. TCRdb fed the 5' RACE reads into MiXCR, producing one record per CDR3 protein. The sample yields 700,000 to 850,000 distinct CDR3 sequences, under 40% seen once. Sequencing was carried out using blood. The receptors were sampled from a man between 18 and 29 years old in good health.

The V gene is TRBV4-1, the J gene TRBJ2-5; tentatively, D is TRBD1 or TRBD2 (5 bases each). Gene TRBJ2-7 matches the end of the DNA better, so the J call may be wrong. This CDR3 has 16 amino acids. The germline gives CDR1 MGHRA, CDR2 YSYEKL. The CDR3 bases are TGCGCCAGCAGCCAAGCTGGACGGGACGGGACCTACGAGCAGTACTTC. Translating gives CASSQAGRDGTYEQYF.

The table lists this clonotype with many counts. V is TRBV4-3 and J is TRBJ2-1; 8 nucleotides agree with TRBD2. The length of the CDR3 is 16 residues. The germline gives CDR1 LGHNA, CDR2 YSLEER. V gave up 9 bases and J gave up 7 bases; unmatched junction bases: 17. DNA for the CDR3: TGCGCCAGTACCCCCACTTCTCGGACTAGCCTTAATGAGCAGTTCTTC. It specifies CASTPTSRTSLNEQFF.

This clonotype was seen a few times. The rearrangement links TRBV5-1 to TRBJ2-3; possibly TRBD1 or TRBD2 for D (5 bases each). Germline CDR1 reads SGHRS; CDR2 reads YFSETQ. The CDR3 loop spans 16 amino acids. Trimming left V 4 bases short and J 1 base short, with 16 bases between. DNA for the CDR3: TGCGCCAGCAGCCCCGAGGGGCGAGCGGGCACAGATACGCAGTATTTT. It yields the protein CASSPEGRAGTDTQYF.

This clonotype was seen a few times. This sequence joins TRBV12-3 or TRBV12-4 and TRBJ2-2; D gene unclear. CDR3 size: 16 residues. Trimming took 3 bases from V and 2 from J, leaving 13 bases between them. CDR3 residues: CASSFGLGGNTGELFF. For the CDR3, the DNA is TGTGCCAGCAGTTTTGGGCTAGGCGGCAACACCGGGGAGCTGTTTTTT.

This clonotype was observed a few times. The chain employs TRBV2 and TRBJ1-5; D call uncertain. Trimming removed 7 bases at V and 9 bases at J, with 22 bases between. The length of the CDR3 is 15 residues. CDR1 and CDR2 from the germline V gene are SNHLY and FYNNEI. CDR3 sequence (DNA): TGTGCCAGCACCCAGGCCTACCCCACCGTAGGGCCCCAGCATTTT. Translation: CASTQAYPTVGPQHF.

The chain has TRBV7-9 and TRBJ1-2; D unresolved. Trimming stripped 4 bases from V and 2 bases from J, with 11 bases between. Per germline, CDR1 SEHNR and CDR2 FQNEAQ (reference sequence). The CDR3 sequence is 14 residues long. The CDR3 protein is CASSSDPINYGYTF. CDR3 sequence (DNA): TGTGCCAGCAGCTCTGACCCCATAAACTATGGCTACACCTTC.

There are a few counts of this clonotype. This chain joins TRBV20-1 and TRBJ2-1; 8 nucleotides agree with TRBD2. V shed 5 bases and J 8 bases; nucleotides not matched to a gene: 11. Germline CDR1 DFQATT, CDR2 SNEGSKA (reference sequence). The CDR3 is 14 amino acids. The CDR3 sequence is CSAGGGLAGHEQFF. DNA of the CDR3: TGCAGTGCTGGGGGGGGGCTAGCGGGCCATGAGCAGTTCTTC.

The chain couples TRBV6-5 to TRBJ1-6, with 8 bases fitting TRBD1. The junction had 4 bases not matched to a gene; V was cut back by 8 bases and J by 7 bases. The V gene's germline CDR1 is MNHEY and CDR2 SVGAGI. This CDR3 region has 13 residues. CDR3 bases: TGTGCCAGCCGGGGACAGGCAAATTCACCCCTCCACTTT. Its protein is CASRGQANSPLHF.

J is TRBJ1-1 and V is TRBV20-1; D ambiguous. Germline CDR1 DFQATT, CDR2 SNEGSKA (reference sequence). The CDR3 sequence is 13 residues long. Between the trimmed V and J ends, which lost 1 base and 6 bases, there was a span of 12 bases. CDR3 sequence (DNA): TGCAGTGCTAGAGCCCCAGGTTTGGCTGAAGCTTTCTTT. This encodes CSARAPGLAEAFF.

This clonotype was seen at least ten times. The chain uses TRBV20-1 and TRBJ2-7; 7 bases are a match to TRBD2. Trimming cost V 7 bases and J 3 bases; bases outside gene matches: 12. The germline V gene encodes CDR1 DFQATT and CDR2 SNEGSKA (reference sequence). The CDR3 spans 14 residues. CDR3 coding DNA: TGCAGTGTGGTAGCGGGTAGGGCAGACTACGAGCAGTACTTC. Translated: CSVVAGRADYEQYF.

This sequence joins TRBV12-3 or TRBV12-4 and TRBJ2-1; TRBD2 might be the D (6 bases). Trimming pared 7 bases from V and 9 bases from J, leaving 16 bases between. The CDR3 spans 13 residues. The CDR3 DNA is TGTGCCAGCACCGGGCGGGGAAGGGGTGAGCAGTTCTTC. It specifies CASTGRGRGEQFF.

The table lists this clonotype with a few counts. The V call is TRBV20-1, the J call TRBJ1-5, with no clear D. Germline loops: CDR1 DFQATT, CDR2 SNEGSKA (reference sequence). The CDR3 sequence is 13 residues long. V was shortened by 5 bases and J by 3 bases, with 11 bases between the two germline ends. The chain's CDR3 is CSAEDRPNQPQHF. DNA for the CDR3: TGCAGTGCTGAGGACCGACCCAATCAGCCCCAGCATTTT.

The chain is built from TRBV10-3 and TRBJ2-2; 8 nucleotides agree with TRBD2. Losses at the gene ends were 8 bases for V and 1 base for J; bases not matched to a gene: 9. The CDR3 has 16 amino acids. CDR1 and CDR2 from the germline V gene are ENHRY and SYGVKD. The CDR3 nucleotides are TGTGCCATCTTAGGTGGAGCGGGGGAGAACACCGGGGAGCTGTTTTTT. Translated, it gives CAILGGAGENTGELFF.

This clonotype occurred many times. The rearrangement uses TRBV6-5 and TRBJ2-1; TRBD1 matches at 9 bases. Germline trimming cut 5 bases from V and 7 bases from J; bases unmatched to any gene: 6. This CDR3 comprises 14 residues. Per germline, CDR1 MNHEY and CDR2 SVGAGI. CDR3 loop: CASSTGGGLNEQFF. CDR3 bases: TGTGCCAGCAGTACAGGGGGCGGGTTGAATGAGCAGTTCTTC.

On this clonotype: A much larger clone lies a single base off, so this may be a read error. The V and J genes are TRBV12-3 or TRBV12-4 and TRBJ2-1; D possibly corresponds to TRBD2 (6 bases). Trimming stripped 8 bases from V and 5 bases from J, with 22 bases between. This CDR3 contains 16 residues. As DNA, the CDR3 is TGTGCCAGCGGCAAGCGGGCCTCCGGACCTAACAATGAGCAGTTCTTC. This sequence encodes CASGKRASGPNNEQFF.

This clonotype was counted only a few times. CDR3 coding DNA: TGTGCCAGCAGCAGCCGGGACTATGAGCAGTACTTC. Translation gives CASSSRDYEQYF. The chain recombines TRBV9 with TRBJ2-7, with 7 bases identical to TRBD2. This CDR3 has 12 residues. Losses at the gene ends were 4 bases for V and 7 bases for J; bases not matched to a gene: 5. Germline V gives CDR1 SGDLS, CDR2 YYNGEE.

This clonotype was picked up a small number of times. CDR3 residues: CASILLGGGEQFF. Written as DNA, the CDR3 is TGTGCCAGCATTCTCCTTGGGGGCGGTGAGCAGTTCTTC. The rearrangement uses TRBV6-2 or TRBV6-3 and TRBJ2-1, with D possibly TRBD1 on 6 matching bases. Between the trimmed V and J ends, which lost 7 bases and 9 bases, there was a span of 16 bases. The length of the CDR3 is 13 residues. Germline V gene sequence: CDR1 MNHEY, CDR2 SVGEGT.

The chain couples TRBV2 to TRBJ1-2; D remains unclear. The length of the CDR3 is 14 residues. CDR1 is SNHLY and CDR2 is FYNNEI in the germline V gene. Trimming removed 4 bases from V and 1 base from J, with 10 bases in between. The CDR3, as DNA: TGTGCCAGCAGTGTGCGGGTCGTTAACTATGGCTACACCTTC. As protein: CASSVRVVNYGYTF.

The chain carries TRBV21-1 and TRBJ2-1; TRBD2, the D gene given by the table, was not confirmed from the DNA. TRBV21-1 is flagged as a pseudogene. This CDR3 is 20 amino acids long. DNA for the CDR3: TGTGCCAGCAGCAACTTGTCGACTCCCTTTCTAGCGGGAGTCTACAATGAGCAGTTCTTC. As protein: CASSNLSTPFLAGVYNEQFF.

DNA of the CDR3: TGCGCCAGCAGCTTGGAGGTCCGGAGCTACGAGCAGTACTTC. Its translation: CASSLEVRSYEQYF. The chain has TRBV5-1 and TRBJ2-7; D not certain. CDR3 length equals 14 residues. The V gene's germline CDR1 is SGHRS and CDR2 YFSETQ. Trimming cost V 0 bases and J 3 bases, with 10 bases left between them.

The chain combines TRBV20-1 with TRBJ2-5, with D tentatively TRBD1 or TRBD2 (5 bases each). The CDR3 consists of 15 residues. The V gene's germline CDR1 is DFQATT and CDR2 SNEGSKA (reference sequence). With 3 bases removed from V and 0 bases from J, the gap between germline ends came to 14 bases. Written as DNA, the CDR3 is TGCAGTGCTAGTGCACAGGAGGTGTACCAAGAGACCCAGTACTTC. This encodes CSASAQEVYQETQYF.

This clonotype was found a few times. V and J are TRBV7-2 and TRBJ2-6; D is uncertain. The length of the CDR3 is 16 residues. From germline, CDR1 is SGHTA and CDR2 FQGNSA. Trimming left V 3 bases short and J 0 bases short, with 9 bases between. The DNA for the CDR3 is TGTGCCAGCAGCTTCCAGGCGAGCTCTGGGGCCAACGTCCTGACTTTC. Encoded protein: CASSFQASSGANVLTF.

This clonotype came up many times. DNA of the CDR3: TGCAGTGCTAGCGGGGCAAATGAGCAGTTCTTC. Its translation: CSASGANEQFF. The chain couples TRBV20-1 to TRBJ2-1; either TRBD1 or TRBD2 may supply D (5 bases each). CDR1 is DFQATT, CDR2 SNEGSKA, per germline (reference sequence). The V gene lost 3 bases and the J gene lost 7 bases, with 7 bases spanning the gap. The CDR3 covers 11 residues.

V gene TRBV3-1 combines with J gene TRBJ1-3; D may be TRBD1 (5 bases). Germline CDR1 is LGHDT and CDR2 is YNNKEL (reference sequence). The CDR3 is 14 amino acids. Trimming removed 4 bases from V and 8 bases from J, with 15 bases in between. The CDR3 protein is CASSRRDWVHTIYF. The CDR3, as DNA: TGTGCCAGCAGCCGCCGGGACTGGGTACACACCATATATTTT.

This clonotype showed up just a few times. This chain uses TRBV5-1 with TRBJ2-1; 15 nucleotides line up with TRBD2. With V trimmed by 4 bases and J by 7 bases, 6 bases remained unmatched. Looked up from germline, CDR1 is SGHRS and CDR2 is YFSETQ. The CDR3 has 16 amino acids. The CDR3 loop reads CASSGTSGGPRNEQFF. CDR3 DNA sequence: TGCGCCAGCAGCGGGACTAGCGGGGGGCCCCGGAATGAGCAGTTCTTC.

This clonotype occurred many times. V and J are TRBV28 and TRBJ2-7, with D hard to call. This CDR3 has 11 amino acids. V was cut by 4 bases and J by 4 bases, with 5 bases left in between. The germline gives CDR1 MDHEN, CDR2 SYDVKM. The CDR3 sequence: CASSYIYEQYF. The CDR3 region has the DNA TGTGCCAGCAGTTACATATACGAGCAGTACTTC.

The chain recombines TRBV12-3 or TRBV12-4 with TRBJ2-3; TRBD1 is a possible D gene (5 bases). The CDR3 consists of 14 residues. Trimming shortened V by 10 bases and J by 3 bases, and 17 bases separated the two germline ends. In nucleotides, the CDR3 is TGTGCCACCCATGGCAGGGATAGAACAGATACGCAGTATTTT. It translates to CATHGRDRTDTQYF.